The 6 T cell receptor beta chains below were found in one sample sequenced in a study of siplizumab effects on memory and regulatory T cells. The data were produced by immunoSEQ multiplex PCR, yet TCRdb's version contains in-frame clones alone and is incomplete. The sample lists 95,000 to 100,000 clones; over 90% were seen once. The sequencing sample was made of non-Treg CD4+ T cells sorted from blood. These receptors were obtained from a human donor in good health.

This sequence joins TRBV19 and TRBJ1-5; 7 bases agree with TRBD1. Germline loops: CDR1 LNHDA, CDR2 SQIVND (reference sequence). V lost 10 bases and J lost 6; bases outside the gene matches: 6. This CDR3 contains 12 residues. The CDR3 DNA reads TGTGCCACCACAGGGGTTGGTCAGCCCCAGCATTTT. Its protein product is CATTGVGQPQHF.

The CDR3: CAWTRQTSSYEQYF. CDR3 in DNA: TGTGCCTGGACTCGACAGACAAGCTCCTACGAGCAGTACTTC. The chain employs TRBV30 and TRBJ2-7, with a weak D call TRBD1 (5 bases). This CDR3 comprises 14 residues. Germline V gene lookup returns CDR1 GTSNPN and CDR2 SVGIG (reference sequence). Trimming removed 4 bases at V and 0 bases at J, with 13 bases between.

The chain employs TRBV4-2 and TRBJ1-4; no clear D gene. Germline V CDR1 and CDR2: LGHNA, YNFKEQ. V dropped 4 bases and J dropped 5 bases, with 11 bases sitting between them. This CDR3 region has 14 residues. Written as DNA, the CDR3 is TGTGCCAGCAGCCCGGCAGCCCCAAATGAAAAACTGTTTTTT. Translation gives CASSPAAPNEKLFF.

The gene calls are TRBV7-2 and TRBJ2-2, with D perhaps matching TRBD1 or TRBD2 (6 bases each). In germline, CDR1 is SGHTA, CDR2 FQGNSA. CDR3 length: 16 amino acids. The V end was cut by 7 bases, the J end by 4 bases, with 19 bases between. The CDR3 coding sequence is TGTGCCAGCATCCCCTGGGGGGCGCCGGGCACCGGGGAGCTGTTTTTT. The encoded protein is CASIPWGAPGTGELFF.

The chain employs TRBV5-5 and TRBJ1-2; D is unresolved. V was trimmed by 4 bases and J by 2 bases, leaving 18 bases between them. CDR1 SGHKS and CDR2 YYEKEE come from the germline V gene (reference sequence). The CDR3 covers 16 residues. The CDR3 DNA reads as TGTGCCAGCAGCCAAGAAAGGCGGGAGGAGAACTATGGCTACACCTTC. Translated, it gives CASSQERREENYGYTF.

In DNA, the CDR3 is TGTGCCAGCAGCGAACGGGACAGGGACACCGGGGAGCTGTTTTTT. Its translation: CASSERDRDTGELFF. The V call is TRBV9, the J call TRBJ2-2; 9 bases agree with TRBD1. This CDR3 comprises 15 residues. Germline trimming cut 3 bases from V and 3 bases from J; bases unmatched to any gene: 3. Germline V lookup: CDR1 SGDLS, CDR2 YYNGEE.